Reported below is one T cell receptor beta chain. Germline V gene lookup returns CDR1 LGHDT and CDR2 YNNKEL (reference sequence). Trimming stripped 5 bases from V and 5 bases from J, with 8 bases between. The CDR3 contains 12 residues. Original handling: Reference gene primer amplification gave estimated nucleated cell counts. TCRdb keeps only in-frame clones here, not all; method: immunoSEQ multiplex PCR. The V and J calls and clone size come from that table; D and trimming were worked out from the DNA. The table has approximately 190,000 clones, 80% seen once. The sample is drawn from a study of blood T cell repertoires in COVID-19. The wider study: Sites in the United States, Italy and Spain provided acute and convalescent COVID-19 samples. PBMCs, B-cell-depleted T cells, or T cells were the source of the cDNA or gDNA that made up the material.

The sequenced material came from peripheral blood. The sequence derives from a man between 60 and 75 years old with acute or convalescent COVID-19. V and J are TRBV3-1 (or the pseudogene TRBV3-2) and TRBJ2-3; D remains ambiguous. DNA for the CDR3: TGTGCCAGCAGCTCCCCGGGAGATACGCAGTATTTT. The encoded protein is CASSSPGDTQYF.